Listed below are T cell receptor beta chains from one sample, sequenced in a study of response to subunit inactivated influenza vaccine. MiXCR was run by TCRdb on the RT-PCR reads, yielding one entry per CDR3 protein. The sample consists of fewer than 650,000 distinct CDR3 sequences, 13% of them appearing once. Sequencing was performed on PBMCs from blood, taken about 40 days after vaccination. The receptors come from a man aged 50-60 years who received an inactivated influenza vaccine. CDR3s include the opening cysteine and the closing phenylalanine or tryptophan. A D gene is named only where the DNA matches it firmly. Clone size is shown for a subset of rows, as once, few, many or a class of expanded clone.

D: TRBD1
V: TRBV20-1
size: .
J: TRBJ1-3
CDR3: CSATSTGGASGNTIYF
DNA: TGCAGTGCAACCTCGACAGGGGGCGCGTCTGGAAACACCATATATTTT

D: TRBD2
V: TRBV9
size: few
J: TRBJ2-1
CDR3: CASSVGGGRAHNEQFF
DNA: TGTGCCAGCAGCGTAGGAGGCGGGAGGGCCCATAATGAGCAGTTCTTC

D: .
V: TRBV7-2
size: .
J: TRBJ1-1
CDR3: CASSNTANTEAFF
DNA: TGTGCCAGCAGCAACACAGCGAACACTGAAGCTTTCTTT

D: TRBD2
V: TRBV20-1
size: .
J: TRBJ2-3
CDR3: CSASSRTSGGSDTQYF
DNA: TGCAGTGCTAGTTCGCGGACTAGTGGTGGGTCAGATACGCAGTATTTT

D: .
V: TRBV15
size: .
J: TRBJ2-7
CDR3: CATSSQFRRGSYEQYF
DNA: TGTGCCACCAGCAGCCAGTTCCGGCGGGGCTCCTACGAGCAGTACTTC

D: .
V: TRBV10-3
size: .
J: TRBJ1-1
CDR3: CAISAQGVEAFF
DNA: TGTGCCATCAGTGCACAGGGAGTGGAGGCTTTCTTT

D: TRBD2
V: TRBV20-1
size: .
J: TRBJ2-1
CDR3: CSASYSGTLNEQFF
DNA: TGCAGTGCTAGTTACAGCGGGACCCTCAATGAGCAGTTCTTC

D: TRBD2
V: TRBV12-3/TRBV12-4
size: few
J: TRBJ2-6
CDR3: CASSSVAGVISGANVLTF
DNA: TGTGCCAGCAGTTCCGTAGCGGGAGTGATCTCTGGGGCCAACGTCCTGACTTTC

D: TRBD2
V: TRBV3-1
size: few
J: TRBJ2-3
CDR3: CASSQERASGDYTQYF
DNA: TGTGCCAGCAGCCAAGAAAGGGCTAGCGGGGATTATACGCAGTATTTT

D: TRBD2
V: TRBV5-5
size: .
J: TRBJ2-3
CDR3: CASRPWGAGTTQYF
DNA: TGTGCCAGCAGACCGTGGGGAGCGGGGACTACGCAGTATTTT

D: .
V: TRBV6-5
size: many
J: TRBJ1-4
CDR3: CASSYHQGPKGEKLFF
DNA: TGTGCCAGCAGTTACCACCAGGGACCTAAAGGGGAAAAACTGTTTTTT

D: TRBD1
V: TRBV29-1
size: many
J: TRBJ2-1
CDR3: CSGRDRGLYNEQFF
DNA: TGCAGCGGTCGCGACAGGGGGTTATACAATGAGCAGTTCTTC

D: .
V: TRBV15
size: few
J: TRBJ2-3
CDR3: CATSRGTTDTQYF
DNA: TGTGCCACCAGCAGAGGCACCACAGATACGCAGTATTTT

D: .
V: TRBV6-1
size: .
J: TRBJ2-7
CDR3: CASSEGTYEQYF
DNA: TGTGCCAGCAGTGAGGGAACCTACGAGCAGTACTTC

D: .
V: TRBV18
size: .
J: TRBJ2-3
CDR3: CASSPGRDTDTQYF
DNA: TGTGCCAGCTCACCGGGACGGGACACAGATACGCAGTATTTT

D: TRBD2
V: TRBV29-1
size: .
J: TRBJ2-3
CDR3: CSVKAGGTTDTQYF
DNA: TGCAGCGTTAAGGCGGGGGGGACCACAGATACGCAGTATTTT

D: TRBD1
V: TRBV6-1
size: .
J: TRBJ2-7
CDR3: CASSEATGTGIYEQYF
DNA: TGTGCCAGCAGTGAAGCTACCGGGACAGGGATCTACGAGCAGTACTTC

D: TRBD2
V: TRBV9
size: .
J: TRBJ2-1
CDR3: CASSTTGTSGYNEQFF
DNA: TGTGCCAGCAGCACAACCGGGACTAGCGGTTACAATGAGCAGTTCTTC

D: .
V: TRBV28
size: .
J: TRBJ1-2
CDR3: CASSLFWSERVSGYTF
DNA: TGTGCCAGCAGTTTATTCTGGTCAGAGCGGGTTAGCGGCTACACCTTC

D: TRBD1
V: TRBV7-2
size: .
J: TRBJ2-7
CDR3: CASSLAGDRGLYEQYF
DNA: TGTGCCAGCAGCTTGGCAGGGGACAGGGGGCTCTACGAGCAGTACTTC

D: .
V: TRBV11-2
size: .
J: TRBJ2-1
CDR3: CASSLDLAFEQFF
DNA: TGTGCCAGCAGCTTAGATTTGGCTTTTGAGCAGTTCTTC

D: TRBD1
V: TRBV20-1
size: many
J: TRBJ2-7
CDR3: CSARGWDRSIYEQYF
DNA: TGCAGTGCTAGAGGCTGGGACAGGTCGATTTACGAGCAGTACTTC

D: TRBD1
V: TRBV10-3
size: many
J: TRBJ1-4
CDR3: CAISEDRDREKLFF
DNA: TGTGCCATCAGTGAGGACAGGGACCGTGAAAAACTGTTTTTT

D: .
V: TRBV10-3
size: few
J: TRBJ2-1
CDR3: CAISAGGSEQFF
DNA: TGTGCCATCAGTGCCGGGGGCAGTGAGCAGTTCTTC

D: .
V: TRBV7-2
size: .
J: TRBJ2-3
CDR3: CASSLPRGPLGTQYF
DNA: TGTGCCAGCAGCTTACCCCGCGGGCCCCTTGGTACGCAGTATTTT

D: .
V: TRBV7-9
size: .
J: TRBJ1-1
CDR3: CASSLIPDTEAFF
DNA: TGTGCCAGCAGCTTGATCCCCGACACTGAAGCTTTCTTT

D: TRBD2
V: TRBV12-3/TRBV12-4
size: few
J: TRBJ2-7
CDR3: CASSFSGGSDEQYF
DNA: TGTGCCAGCAGTTTCTCGGGGGGGTCCGACGAGCAGTACTTC